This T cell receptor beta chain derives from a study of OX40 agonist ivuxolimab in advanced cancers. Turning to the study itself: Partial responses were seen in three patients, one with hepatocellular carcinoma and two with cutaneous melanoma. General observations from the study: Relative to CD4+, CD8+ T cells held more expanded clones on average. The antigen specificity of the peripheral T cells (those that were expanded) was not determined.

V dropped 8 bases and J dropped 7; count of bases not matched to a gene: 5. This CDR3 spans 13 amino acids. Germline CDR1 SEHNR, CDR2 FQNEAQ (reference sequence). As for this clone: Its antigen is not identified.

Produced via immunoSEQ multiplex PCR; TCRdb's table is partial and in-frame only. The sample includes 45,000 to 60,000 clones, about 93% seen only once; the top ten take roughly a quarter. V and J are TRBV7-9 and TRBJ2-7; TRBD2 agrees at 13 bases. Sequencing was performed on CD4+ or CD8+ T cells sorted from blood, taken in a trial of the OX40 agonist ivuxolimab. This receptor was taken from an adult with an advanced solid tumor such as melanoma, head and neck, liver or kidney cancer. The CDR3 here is CASVTSGRGEQYF. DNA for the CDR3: TGTGCCAGCGTTACTAGCGGGAGGGGTGAGCAGTACTTC.